This paragraph reports one TCR beta chain. This sample was taken from a study of blood T cell repertoires in COVID-19. Method: immunoSEQ multiplex PCR; TCRdb's copy keeps in-frame clones and lacks some. The sample holds over 25,000 clones, approximately 90% seen once. The germline V and J ends were trimmed by 5 bases and 13 bases, with 15 bases remaining between them. The CDR3 is made up of 12 amino acids. Sequenced input: peripheral blood. The V gene is TRBV12-3 or TRBV12-4, the J gene TRBJ2-1, with D perhaps matching TRBD1 (7 bases). The receptor was derived from a man aged 60 to 69 with acute or convalescent COVID-19. The CDR3 bases are TGTGCCAGCAGTCTCTGGCGGGACAGTCAGTTCTTC. Translated: CASSLWRDSQFF.